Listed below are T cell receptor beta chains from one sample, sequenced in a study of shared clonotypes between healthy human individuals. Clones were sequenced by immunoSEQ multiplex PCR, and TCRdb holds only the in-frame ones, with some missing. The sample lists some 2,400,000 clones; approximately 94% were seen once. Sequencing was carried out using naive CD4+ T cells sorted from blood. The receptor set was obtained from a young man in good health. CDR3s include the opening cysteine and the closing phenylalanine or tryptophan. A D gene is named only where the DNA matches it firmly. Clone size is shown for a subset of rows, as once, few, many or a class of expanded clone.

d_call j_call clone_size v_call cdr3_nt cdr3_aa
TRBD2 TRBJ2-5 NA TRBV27 TGTGCCAGCAGTTTAATGGGACTAGCTCCCCAAGAGACCCAGTACTTC CASSLMGLAPQETQYF
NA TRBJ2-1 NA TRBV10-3 TGTGCCATCGGGGAGGGACAGGTGTACAATGAGCAGTTCTTC CAIGEGQVYNEQFF
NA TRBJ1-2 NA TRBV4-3 TGCGCCAGCAGCCAAGAGGGCATCTATGGCTACACCTTC CASSQEGIYGYTF
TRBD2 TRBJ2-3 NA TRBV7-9 TGTGCCAGCAGTCTCTCGAGCGGGGTCACAGATACGCAGTATTTT CASSLSSGVTDTQYF
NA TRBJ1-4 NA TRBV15 TGTGCCACCAGCAGAGATATAGGAACTAATGAAAAACTGTTTTTT CATSRDIGTNEKLFF
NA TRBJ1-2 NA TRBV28 TGTGCCAGCAGGCGCCCGGGGGAAGATAACTATGGCTACACCTTC CASRRPGEDNYGYTF
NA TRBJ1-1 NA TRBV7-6 TGTGCCAGCAGCTTAGCGACAGGGAACACTGAAGCTTTCTTT CASSLATGNTEAFF
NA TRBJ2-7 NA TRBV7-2 TGTGCCAGCAGCTTAGCAGGCCAGGGTTACGAGCAGTACTTC CASSLAGQGYEQYF
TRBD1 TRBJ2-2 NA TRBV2 TGTGCCAGCAACCAGGCCGGACAGGTCGCCACCCACGGGGAGCTGTTTTTT CASNQAGQVATHGELFF
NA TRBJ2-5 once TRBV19 TGTGCCAGTAGTATAGATTTCCCGGAGACTGGAGAGACCCAGTACTTC CASSIDFPETGETQYF
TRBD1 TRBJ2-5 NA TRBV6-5 TGTGCCAGCCGGCCGAACACAGGGGGAGAGACCCAGTACTTC CASRPNTGGETQYF
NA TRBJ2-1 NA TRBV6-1 TGTGCCAGCAGTGAATGGACAATTTACAATGAGCAGTTCTTC CASSEWTIYNEQFF
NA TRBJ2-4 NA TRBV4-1 TGCGCCAGCAGCCTACTGGGGGTAGCCAAAAACATTCAGTACTTC CASSLLGVAKNIQYF
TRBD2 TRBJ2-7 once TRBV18 TGTGCCAGCTCCCGAGCGTTAGCTAGCGGGGTTACGGACGAGCAGTACTTC CASSRALASGVTDEQYF
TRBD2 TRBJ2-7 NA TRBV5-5 TGTGCCAGCAGCGCCGTCCTGGGTAGAACAGGGACTAGGAGGGACGAGCAGTACTTC CASSAVLGRTGTRRDEQYF
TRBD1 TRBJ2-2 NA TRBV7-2 TGTGCCAGCAGCCCATTTTCTGGGACAGCTACCGGGGAGCTGTTTTTT CASSPFSGTATGELFF
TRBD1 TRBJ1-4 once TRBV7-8 TGTGCCAGCAGCCCCCTCGGGACAGGCGGGGAAAAACTGTTTTTT CASSPLGTGGEKLFF
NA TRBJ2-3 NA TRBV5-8 TGTGCCAGCAGCTTGGAGGGCAGCACGGGGGCGCAGTATTTT CASSLEGSTGAQYF
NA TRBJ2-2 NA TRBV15 TGTGCCACCAGCAGAGATAGGACCGGGGAGCTGTTTTTT CATSRDRTGELFF
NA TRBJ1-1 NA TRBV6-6 TGTGCCAGCAGTTACCGGGGGCAGAACACTGAAGCTTTCTTT CASSYRGQNTEAFF
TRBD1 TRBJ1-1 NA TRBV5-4 TGTGCCAGCAGCCTCCGGGACAGGGACACTGAAGCTTTCTTT CASSLRDRDTEAFF
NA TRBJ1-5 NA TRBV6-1 TGTGCCAGCAGTCCTGACACCCGCAATCAGCCCCAGCATTTT CASSPDTRNQPQHF
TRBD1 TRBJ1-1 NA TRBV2 TGTGCCAGCAGAGACCGGACAGGGGTGAACACTGAAGCTTTCTTT CASRDRTGVNTEAFF
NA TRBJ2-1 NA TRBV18 TGTGCCAGCTCACCACCTAGCGGAACTAACAATGAGCAGTTCTTC CASSPPSGTNNEQFF
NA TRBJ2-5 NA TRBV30 TGTGCCTGGACGTCGGGGGAAGAGACCCAGTACTTC CAWTSGEETQYF
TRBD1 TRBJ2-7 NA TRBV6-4 TGTGCCAGCATTAAAACCCCCGGGACAGGGTTCAACGAGCAGTACTTC CASIKTPGTGFNEQYF
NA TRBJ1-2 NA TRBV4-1 TGCGCCAGCAGCCTTGACAGTGGAGTTGGCTACACCTTC CASSLDSGVGYTF
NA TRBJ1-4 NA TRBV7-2 TGTGCCAGCAGCTTCTCGGGCACTAATGAAAAACTGTTTTTT CASSFSGTNEKLFF
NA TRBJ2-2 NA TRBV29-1 TGCAGCGTGGGAAGCTCACGGTTGAACACCGGGGAGCTGTTTTTT CSVGSSRLNTGELFF
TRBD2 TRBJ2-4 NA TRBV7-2 TGTGCCAGCAGCCAGACTAGCGGCTTAGCCAAAAACATTCAGTACTTC CASSQTSGLAKNIQYF
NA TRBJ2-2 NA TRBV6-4 TGTGCCAGCAGTATTACCTCAGGGGGGGAGCTGTTTTTT CASSITSGGELFF
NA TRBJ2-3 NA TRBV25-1 TGTGCCAGCAGTGAATTTCGGGGTAGCACAGATACGCAGTATTTT CASSEFRGSTDTQYF
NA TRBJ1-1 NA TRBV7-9 TGTGCCAGCAGCGAGTCGGGTGAAGCTTTCTTT CASSESGEAFF
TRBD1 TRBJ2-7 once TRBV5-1 TGCGCCAGCAGCTTGGGACAGGGCTTTGGCGAGCAGTACTTC CASSLGQGFGEQYF